This record concerns one T cell receptor beta chain sequence. This clone's antigen is unknown. Base qualities are not at hand, and no much larger clone is one base apart. Reading the germline V gene gives CDR1 LGHNA and CDR2 YSLEER. Measured from the cysteine to the phenylalanine, the CDR3 is 17 residues long. Only CDR3 DNA remains: 51 bases, in frame from the first base. Trimming takes 1 base from V and 0 bases from J, and the germline ends sit 13 bases apart. Participants in the prospective study were aged roughly 18 to 100 years, lived in over 20 United States geographic areas, and enrolled through a virtual design. To assign participants to cohorts, the prospective study relied on clinical history that participants themselves reported in a screening survey and a study questionnaire. A participant counted as exposed if, within 2 weeks of entering the study, that participant had been in contact with someone who had a PCR-confirmed or clinician-diagnosed COVID-19 case. In the prospective study, whole blood, serum and a nasopharyngeal or oropharyngeal swab were collected from each participant by mobile phlebotomists. Over a roughly two-month period, participants in the prospective study had the option of providing additional blood draws and questionnaires. Before DNA extraction, prospective study blood samples were shipped either frozen or at room temperature.

This record comes from a study of blood T cell repertoires in COVID-19 (TCRdb year 2020). Some background on the complete study: Samples from collaborators originated in the United States, Italy and Spain and spanned both the acute and convalescent phases of COVID-19. The material from the prospective study consisted of cDNA or gDNA derived from T cells, B-cell-depleted T cells, or PBMCs. Deeply sampled blood TCRbeta repertoires from subjects exposed to, actively infected with, or recovered from COVID-19 were included in the dataset. The repertoires were released in a freely available public database intended as a resource for research on the immune response to SARS-CoV-2. Samples were obtained from the ongoing ImmuneRACE study (first 160 participants) and from some 1,300 subjects provided by 6 global collaborators. Nearly every sample came with metadata listing a de-identified subject ID, COVID-19 status, age in years and sex. Where available, HLA class I and class II types were obtained from metadata supplied by the sample provider rather than from assay-based typing. Points the paper makes about the study in general: The quantity of clinical and demographic metadata differed by source and by participant and was supplied without curation.

TCRbeta CDR3 regions were amplified from genomic DNA by means of the immunoSEQ Assay, a bias-controlled multiplex PCR. The paper's data handling went like this. The number of nucleated cells in each sample was estimated from the amplification of reference gene primers within the assay. To quantify the absolute abundance of each unique TCRbeta CDR3 rearrangement, sequence reads were collapsed and filtered. For each sample, productive Simpson clonality was calculated as the square root of Simpson's diversity index across productive rearrangements. TCRdb carries this immuneACCESS record with in-frame sequences only. Its versions omit some clonotypes, under half of them owing to an unresolved V gene in the studies checked, with the rest unexplained. The V and J calls and clone size are taken from that table; D and trimming were inferred from the DNA. Present in this sample are fewer than 350,000 clones, 85% of which were seen just once. The top ten clonotypes cover 1.5% to 2% of the sample.

The sequencing input was PBMCs or T cells enriched from blood (not recorded which). The rearrangement combines TRBV4-3 with TRBJ2-4, with no reliable assignment of the D segment. The sequence was obtained from a woman in her twenties or thirties who had been exposed to COVID-19. For the CDR3, the sequence is CASSQGPSTIAKNIQYF. In nucleotides, the sequence is TGCGCCAGCAGCCAAGGGCCCTCAACGATAGCCAAAAACATTCAGTACTTC.